This T cell receptor beta chain emerged from a study of T-cell reconstitution after alpha-beta-depleted transplantation in children. Study-wide findings and caveats: Newly produced T cells mostly provided counts and TCRbeta diversity after one year, as hyperexpanded clones declined. Roughly two months post-transplant, alpha-beta T cells reportedly originated from several hundred graft clones that had expanded. Some patients showed high day-60 TCRbeta diversity, which derived from surviving recipient T cells and thymic progenitors.

During its preparation, the TCRbeta library received unique molecular identifiers. TCRdb itself ran the PCR reads through MiXCR, one entry per CDR3 protein. This table has approximately 430,000 distinct CDR3 sequences, about 16% appearing once. A few counts support this clonotype. What it binds is unknown. Germline assignment: CDR1 LGHDT and CDR2 YNNKEL (reference sequence). The CDR3 length is 15 residues. The J segment lost 6 bases and the V segment lost 1 base, leaving 4 bases of the junction unmatched. Sequenced material: PBMCs, mostly from graft donor cells, taken 360 days after TCRalphabeta/CD19-depleted stem cell transplant. The V and J genes are TRBV3-1 and TRBJ2-3, with TRBD2 matching over 10 bases. The receptor's source is a boy younger than two who had a stem cell transplant for Wiskott-Aldrich syndrome, so the T cells may come from the graft donor. This CDR3 is CASSQVLAGADTQYF. CDR3 DNA: TGTGCCAGCAGCCAAGTTCTAGCGGGAGCTGATACGCAGTATTTT.